Shown below are 8 T cell receptor beta chains from a single sample sequenced in a study of Graves' ophthalmopathy and Graves' hyperthyroidism. The sequenced template was RNA, covering the TCR beta CDR3 region. First-round RT-PCR relied on HTBI primers, and a second-round multiplex PCR came next. TCRdb used MiXCR to reprocess the multiplex PCR reads, holding one entry per CDR3 protein. Of fewer than 250,000 distinct CDR3 sequences in the sample, approximately 29% are singletons; the top ten hold 9.1%. The sequenced sample consisted of peripheral blood. All receptors derive from a man aged 50-59 years with Graves' ophthalmopathy.

The chain employs TRBV7-8 and TRBJ2-7; D not resolved. CDR1 and CDR2 from the germline V gene are SGHVS and FQNEAQ. The CDR3 sequence is 14 residues long. V was clipped by 0 bases and J by 3 bases, with 9 bases between them. The CDR3 sequence is CASSLASELYEQYF. DNA for the CDR3: TGTGCCAGCAGCTTAGCGAGCGAACTCTACGAGCAGTACTTC.

This clonotype was recorded at least ten times. This chain uses TRBV27 with TRBJ1-6; TRBD1 is a possible D gene (6 bases). Germline CDR1 and CDR2: MNHEY and SMNVEV (reference sequence). V gave up 2 bases and J gave up 7 bases, with 15 bases separating them. The CDR3 has 16 residues. The CDR3 protein is CASSLTGNRSNSPLHF. As DNA, the CDR3 is TGTGCCAGCAGTTTAACAGGGAATCGCTCAAATTCACCCCTCCACTTT.

This clonotype came up many times. The chain carries TRBV12-5 and TRBJ1-3; TRBD1 matches at 7 bases. The V segment lost 7 bases and the J segment 4 bases; nucleotides outside the gene matches: 7. CDR3 length equals 14 residues. The V gene's germline CDR1 is LGHNT and CDR2 FRNRAP. The CDR3 bases are TGTGCTAGTGCGCCGGGACAGCTGGGAAACACCATATATTTT. This codes for CASAPGQLGNTIYF.

The V and J genes are TRBV18 and TRBJ1-3; 8 positions match TRBD1. The germline V gene encodes CDR1 KGHSH and CDR2 LQKENI. The CDR3 runs to 16 residues. The V segment lost 4 bases and the J segment 0 bases; nucleotides outside the gene matches: 5. CDR3 loop: CASSLKGQGSGNTIYF. CDR3 nucleotide sequence: TGTGCCAGCTCACTCAAAGGACAGGGCTCTGGAAACACCATATATTTT.

The chain employs TRBV7-2 and TRBJ1-1; tentative D call: TRBD1 (5 bases). The CDR3 has 15 amino acids. V dropped 3 bases and J dropped 4 bases, with 15 bases sitting between them. Germline CDR1 SGHTA, CDR2 FQGNSA. CDR3 coding DNA: TGTGCCAGCAGCTTGTCCCCAGGGTCTGGCACTGAAGCTTTCTTT. It is translated as CASSLSPGSGTEAFF.

This clonotype has at least ten counts. This chain connects TRBV29-1 to TRBJ2-7; 7 bases agree with TRBD1. CDR3 length: 14 amino acids. Germline CDR1 SQVTM, CDR2 ANQGSEA. V was clipped by 1 base and J by 4 bases; unmatched bases: 7. The CDR3 here is CSVEAGTGQYEQYF. CDR3 coding DNA: TGCAGCGTTGAAGCAGGGACGGGACAGTACGAGCAGTACTTC.

This clonotype occurred many times. The chain has TRBV28 and TRBJ2-7; 8 bases map to TRBD2. The V segment lost 1 base and the J segment 2 bases; nucleotides outside the gene matches: 4. The CDR3 length is 15 residues. From germline, CDR1 is MDHEN and CDR2 SYDVKM. Here the CDR3 reads CASSLSLAGTYEQYF. The CDR3 nucleotides read TGTGCCAGCAGTTTATCTTTAGCGGGAACCTACGAGCAGTACTTC.

J is TRBJ1-2 and V is TRBV28, with a weak D call TRBD1 (6 bases). Germline CDR1 reads MDHEN; CDR2 reads SYDVKM. The CDR3 is 16 amino acids. Trimming took off 4 bases at V and 8 bases at J, with 23 bases between the two ends. The CDR3 region is CASSSNDPGVAGGYTF. In DNA form, the CDR3 reads TGTGCCAGCAGTTCGAACGATCCAGGGGTAGCTGGCGGCTACACCTTC.